This T cell receptor beta chain comes out of a study of technical replicates of blood from a few donors. V dropped 0 bases and J dropped 9 bases, with 15 bases sitting between them. The CDR3 has 15 amino acids. The germline CDR1 and CDR2 sequences are LNHDA and SQIVND (reference sequence). The assay was immunoSEQ multiplex PCR, and TCRdb's table has in-frame clones only and misses some. The data show approximately 80,000 clones, around nine tenths seen once. This sequence originates from a human donor in good health. Sequencing was performed on T cells isolated from PBMCs. The rearrangement links TRBV19 to TRBJ1-5, with D unclear. For the CDR3, the DNA is TGTGCCAGTAGTATAGAAGCGTTCTTCATACGGCCCCAGCATTTT. Residues: CASSIEAFFIRPQHF. The full variable domain, rest sourced from reference TRBV19 and TRBJ1-5, is DGGITQSPKYLFRKEGQNVTLSCEQNLNHDAMYWYRQDPGQGLRLIYYSQIVNDFQKGDIAEGYSVSREKKESFPLTVTSAQKNPTAFYLCASSIEAFFIRPQHFGDGTRLSIL.